This T cell receptor (beta chain) emerged from a study of blood T cell repertoires in COVID-19. Libraries were prepared by immunoSEQ multiplex PCR; TCRdb keeps only in-frame clonotypes and omits some of them. The sample has about 320,000 clones; approximately 88% are singletons. The clonotype comes from a man younger than 40 who had recovered from COVID-19. What was sequenced was PBMCs or T cells enriched from blood (not recorded which).

CDR3 DNA sequence: TGTGCCAGCTCAACAGGGCATCAGCCCCAGCATTTT. Amino acid sequence: CASSTGHQPQHF. The chain combines TRBV18 with TRBJ1-5; maybe TRBD1 (6 bases). The CDR3 runs to 12 residues. Trimming removed 5 bases from V and 5 bases from J, with 7 bases in between. Germline CDR1 and CDR2: KGHSH and LQKENI.